Presented here are 16 T cell receptor beta chains from one specimen sequenced in a study of early T cells in non-severe SARS-CoV-2 infection. TCRdb re-analysed the 5' RACE reads in MiXCR, keeping a single row per CDR3 protein. The sample lists about 90,000 distinct CDR3 sequences; more than 10% were seen once. The specimen comprised whole blood, sampled at baseline. The receptors come from an adult who was a healthcare worker with PCR-confirmed SARS-CoV-2 infection or an uninfected control (not recorded which).

This clonotype was observed a few times. The chain combines TRBV5-6 with TRBJ1-4; D is unresolved. CDR3 length: 14 residues. The V end was cut by 0 bases, the J end by 2 bases, with 5 bases between. From germline, CDR1 is SGHDT and CDR2 YYEEEE. This CDR3 is CASSLAGTNEKLFF. CDR3 bases: TGTGCCAGCAGCTTGGCGGGCACTAATGAAAAACTGTTTTTT.

V usage is TRBV12-3 or TRBV12-4 and J usage is TRBJ2-7, with a weak D call TRBD2 (6 bases). CDR3 length: 12 amino acids. Between the trimmed V and J ends, which lost 8 bases and 3 bases, there was a span of 11 bases. CDR3 amino acids: CASGSGNYEQYF. The CDR3 nucleotides are TGTGCCAGCGGTAGCGGAAACTACGAGCAGTACTTC.

This chain uses TRBV28 with TRBJ2-5; D may be TRBD1 or TRBD2 (6 bases each). Germline-derived CDR1 and CDR2 are MDHEN and SYDVKM. CDR3 size: 13 residues. Trimming removed 5 bases at V and 6 bases at J, with 13 bases between. The CDR3 loop is CASSAGGGQTQYF. The CDR3 DNA reads TGTGCCAGCAGTGCCGGGGGCGGGCAGACCCAGTACTTC.

A few counts support this clonotype. The chain couples TRBV3-1 to TRBJ2-3, with 8 bases identical to TRBD2. CDR3 length: 17 residues. The ends lost 5 bases at V and 4 bases at J; junction bases unmatched: 14. Germline assignment: CDR1 LGHDT and CDR2 YNNKEL (reference sequence). The CDR3 DNA sequence: TGTGCCAGCAGCTTCAAACCCGGGGGGGCCTGGTCAGATACGCAGTATTTT. Amino acid sequence: CASSFKPGGAWSDTQYF.

V and J are TRBV5-1 and TRBJ2-5; no definite D call. Trimming took 4 bases from V and 4 from J, leaving 17 bases between them. In germline, CDR1 is SGHRS, CDR2 YFSETQ. This CDR3 has 15 amino acids. The CDR3 region is CASSIAGEIGETQYF. CDR3 bases: TGCGCCAGCAGCATCGCCGGCGAGATAGGAGAGACCCAGTACTTC.

This clonotype was observed a few times. The gene calls are TRBV7-9 and TRBJ2-3, with D possibly being TRBD2 (5 bases). V was shortened by 7 bases and J by 0 bases, with 14 bases between the two germline ends. Germline loops: CDR1 SEHNR, CDR2 FQNEAQ (reference sequence). The CDR3 has 15 amino acids. The CDR3 reads CASNDPGGSTDTQYF. CDR3 coding DNA: TGTGCCAGCAACGATCCAGGAGGTAGCACAGATACGCAGTATTTT.

This clonotype was seen a few times. One end of the junction varies from germline; a read error may be responsible. V usage is TRBV7-7 and J usage is TRBJ1-2; D unresolved. There are 11 residues in the CDR3. The V gene's germline CDR1 is SSHAT and CDR2 FNYEAQ (reference sequence). The CDR3 here is CASSPLPGYTF. DNA for the CDR3: TGTGCTAGCAGCCCCCTTCCTGGCTACACCTTC.

Many counts were recorded for this clonotype. This CDR3 is CASSLGGTGAYEQYF. CDR3 DNA sequence: TGTGCCAGCAGTTTGGGTGGGACAGGGGCATACGAGCAGTACTTC. The chain is built from TRBV28 and TRBJ2-7; the match to TRBD1 covers 10 bases. The V and J ends lost 3 bases and 4 bases, in that order; junction bases with no gene match: 6. Germline V gives CDR1 MDHEN, CDR2 SYDVKM. This CDR3 is built from 15 residues.

This clonotype occurred a few times. In DNA form, the CDR3 reads TGTGCCAGCAGTGACACAGACAGAGGGAACTATGGCTACACCTTC. Protein: CASSDTDRGNYGYTF. The J gene is TRBJ1-2, the V gene TRBV6-4; perhaps TRBD1 as D (5 bases). The V gene lost 2 bases and the J gene lost 2 bases, with 12 bases spanning the gap. Per germline, CDR1 MRHNA and CDR2 SNTAGT. This CDR3 is 15 amino acids long.

V and J are TRBV29-1 and TRBJ2-1, with 8 bases lining up with TRBD1. Germline V gene lookup returns CDR1 SQVTM and CDR2 ANQGSEA. The trim removed 5 bases at V and 9 bases at J, leaving 3 bases unmatched. The CDR3 length is 11 residues. The CDR3 DNA is TGCAGCGTTACAGGGGGTGGTGAGCAGTTCTTC. It is translated as CSVTGGGEQFF.

This clonotype was seen more than once but under ten times. The rearrangement links TRBV5-4 to TRBJ2-3, with D possibly being TRBD1 or TRBD2 (5 bases each). V was clipped by 4 bases and J by 3 bases, with 12 bases between them. CDR1 SGHNT and CDR2 YYREEE come from the germline V gene (reference sequence). This CDR3 has 14 amino acids. The CDR3 protein is CASSLLGPTDTQYF. The CDR3 DNA reads as TGTGCCAGCAGCCTATTGGGACCGACAGATACGCAGTATTTT.

Notes on this clonotype: A much larger clone differs from this one at a single base, so this may be a read error. The rearrangement joins TRBV5-1 to TRBJ2-3; possibly TRBD2 for D (5 bases). Germline assignment: CDR1 SGHRS and CDR2 YFSETQ. CDR3 length: 15 amino acids. This CDR3 reads CASRKNGERTDTLYF. CDR3 bases: TGCGCCAGCAGGAAAAACGGGGAGCGCACAGATACGCTGTATTTT.

This clonotype was detected a few times. V is TRBV10-3 and J is TRBJ2-7; 10 nucleotides match TRBD2. This CDR3 has 17 amino acids. Germline-derived CDR1 and CDR2 are ENHRY and SYGVKD. Trimming removed 6 bases from V and 0 bases from J; junction bases left unmatched: 11. The CDR3 loop reads CAISPTSGSLPSYEQYF. In nucleotides, the CDR3 is TGTGCCATCAGCCCGACTAGCGGGTCACTCCCCTCCTACGAGCAGTACTTC.

This clonotype was counted only a few times. The rearrangement uses TRBV24-1 and TRBJ2-1; D uncertain. The germline V gene has CDR1 KGHDR and CDR2 SFDVKD. The CDR3 loop spans 15 amino acids. Trimming shortened V by 5 bases and J by 1 base, and 11 bases separated the two germline ends. The CDR3, as DNA: TGTGCCACCAGTGGGCGAAGGGATTCCTACAATGAGCAGTTCTTC. Translated: CATSGRRDSYNEQFF.

This clonotype was observed a handful of times. This rearrangement joins TRBV5-1 to TRBJ2-7; D possibly matches TRBD1 or TRBD2 (5 bases each). The V end lost 4 bases, the J end lost 7 bases, and 15 bases lay between the germline ends. This CDR3 has 13 residues. Looked up from germline, CDR1 is SGHRS and CDR2 is YFSETQ. The CDR3 DNA reads TGCGCCAGCAGCCGGGACCGGACCTGGGAGCAGTACTTC. Its protein is CASSRDRTWEQYF.

This clonotype has more than one count but fewer than ten. A read error may account for a junction end that differs from germline. This chain uses TRBV7-8 with TRBJ1-1; TRBD1 matches 7 bases. Germline assignment: CDR1 SGHVS and CDR2 FQNEAQ. The CDR3 has 12 residues. Here the CDR3 DNA reads TGTGCCAGCAGCTTAGTAGACAGGGACACCTCATTT. Translation: CASSLVDRDTSF.